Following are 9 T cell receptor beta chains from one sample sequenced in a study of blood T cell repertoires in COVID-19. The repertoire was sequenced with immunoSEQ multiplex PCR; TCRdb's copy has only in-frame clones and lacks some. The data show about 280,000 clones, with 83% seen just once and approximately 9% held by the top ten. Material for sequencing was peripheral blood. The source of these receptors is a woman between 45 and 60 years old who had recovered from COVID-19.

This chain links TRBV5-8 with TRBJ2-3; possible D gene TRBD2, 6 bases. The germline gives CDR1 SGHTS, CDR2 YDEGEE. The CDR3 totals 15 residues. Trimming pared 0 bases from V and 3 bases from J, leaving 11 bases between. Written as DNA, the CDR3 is TGTGCCAGCAGCTTGGATCCGGGGGAAACAGATACGCAGTATTTT. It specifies CASSLDPGETDTQYF.

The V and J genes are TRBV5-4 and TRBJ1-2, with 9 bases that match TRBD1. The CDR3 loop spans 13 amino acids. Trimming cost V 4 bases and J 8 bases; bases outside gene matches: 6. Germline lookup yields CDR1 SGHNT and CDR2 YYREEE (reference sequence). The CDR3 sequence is CASSPGTGSGYTF. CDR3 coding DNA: TGTGCCAGCAGCCCGGGGACAGGGAGCGGCTACACCTTC.

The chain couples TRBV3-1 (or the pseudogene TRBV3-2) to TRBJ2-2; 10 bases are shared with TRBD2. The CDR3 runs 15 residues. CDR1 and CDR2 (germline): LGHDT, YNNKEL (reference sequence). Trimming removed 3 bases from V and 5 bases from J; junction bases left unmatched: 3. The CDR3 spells CASSQLAGVTGELFF. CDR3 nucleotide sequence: TGTGCCAGCAGCCAGCTAGCGGGAGTTACCGGGGAGCTGTTTTTT.

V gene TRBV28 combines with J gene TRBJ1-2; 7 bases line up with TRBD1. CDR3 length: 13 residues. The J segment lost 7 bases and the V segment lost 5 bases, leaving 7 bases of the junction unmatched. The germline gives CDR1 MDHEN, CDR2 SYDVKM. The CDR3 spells CASSEQGLLGYTF. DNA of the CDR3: TGTGCCAGCAGTGAACAGGGGTTGCTTGGCTACACCTTC.

CDR3 nucleotides: TGTGCCAGCAGCTCGTTTGGGGGCCGGGACTATGGCTACACCTTC. It translates to CASSSFGGRDYGYTF. This chain joins TRBV7-2 and TRBJ1-2; TRBD1 is a possible D gene (6 bases). The V end was cut by 4 bases, the J end by 3 bases, with 15 bases between. CDR3 size: 15 residues. Germline CDR1 and CDR2: SGHTA and FQGNSA.

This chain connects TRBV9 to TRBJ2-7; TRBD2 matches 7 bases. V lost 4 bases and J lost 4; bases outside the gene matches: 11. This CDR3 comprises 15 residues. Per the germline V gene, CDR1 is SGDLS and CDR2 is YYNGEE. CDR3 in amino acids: CASSLGTSAEYEQYF. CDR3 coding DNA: TGTGCCAGCAGCTTAGGCACTAGCGCTGAATACGAGCAGTACTTC. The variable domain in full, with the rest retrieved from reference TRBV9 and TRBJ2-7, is DSGVTQTPKHLITATGQRVTLRCSPRSGDLSVYWYQQSLDQGLQFLIQYYNGEERAKGNILERFSAQQFPDLHSELNLSSLELGDSALYFCASSLGTSAEYEQYFGPGTRLTVT.

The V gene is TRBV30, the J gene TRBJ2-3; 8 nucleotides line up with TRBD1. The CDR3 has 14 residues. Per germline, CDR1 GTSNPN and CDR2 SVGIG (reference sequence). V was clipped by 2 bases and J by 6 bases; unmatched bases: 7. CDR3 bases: TGTGCCTGGAGTTTTGGACAGGGTGGGGATACGCAGTATTTT. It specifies CAWSFGQGGDTQYF.

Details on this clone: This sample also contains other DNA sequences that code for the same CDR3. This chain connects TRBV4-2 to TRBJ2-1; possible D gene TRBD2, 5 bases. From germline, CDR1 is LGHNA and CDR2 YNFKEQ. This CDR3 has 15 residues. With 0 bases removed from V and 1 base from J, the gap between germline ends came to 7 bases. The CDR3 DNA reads TGTGCCAGCAGCCAAGACCGGGGTTCCTACAATGAGCAGTTCTTC. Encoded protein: CASSQDRGSYNEQFF.

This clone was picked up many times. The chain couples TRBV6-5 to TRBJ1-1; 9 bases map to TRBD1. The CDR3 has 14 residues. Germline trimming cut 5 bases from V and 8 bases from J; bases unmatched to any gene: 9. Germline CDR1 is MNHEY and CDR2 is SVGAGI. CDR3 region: CASSPRQGGVEAFF. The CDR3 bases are TGTGCCAGCAGTCCCCGACAGGGGGGTGTCGAAGCTTTCTTT.